The 12 T cell receptor beta chains given below trace back to one sample, sequenced in a study of PD-L1 blockade in urothelial cancer. Assay used: immunoSEQ multiplex PCR; TCRdb lists only in-frame clones, some missing. The sample shows some 53,000 clones, roughly 80% of them seen only once. The time point denotes: pretreatment peripheral blood. The sequences come from PBMCs, collected around atezolizumab (anti-PD-L1) treatment. The receptors come from a man in his sixties or seventies with urothelial cancer.

This clone was found once. This sequence joins TRBV4-3 and TRBJ2-7; 10 bases are shared with TRBD2. This CDR3 has 16 amino acids. V shed 3 bases, J shed 9 bases, and the junction held 14 bases outside the gene matches. Germline V gives CDR1 LGHNA, CDR2 YSLEER. The CDR3 DNA reads TGCGCCAGCAGCCAGACCGTAGCGGGAGGCCCCTCAGTGCAGTACTTC. Translating gives CASSQTVAGGPSVQYF.

The V and J genes are TRBV7-2 and TRBJ1-5; D ambiguous. CDR1 and CDR2 (germline): SGHTA, FQGNSA. The V and J ends lost 1 base and 9 bases respectively, with 10 bases between them. The CDR3 consists of 13 residues. CDR3 sequence: CASSLGATRPQHF. The CDR3 DNA reads TGTGCCAGCAGCTTAGGAGCTACGAGGCCCCAGCATTTT.

The rearrangement joins TRBV29-1 to TRBJ1-4, with D uncertain. CDR1 and CDR2 (germline): SQVTM, ANQGSEA. The CDR3 is 13 residues long. Trimming removed 4 bases from V and 11 bases from J, with 17 bases in between. CDR3 region: CSVADADMRKLFF. CDR3 DNA sequence: TGCAGCGTTGCTGACGCCGATATGCGGAAACTGTTTTTT.

This chain uses TRBV5-1 with TRBJ2-5, with a tentative D call TRBD2 (6 bases). This CDR3 has 15 amino acids. V was pared by 4 bases and J by 1 base, with 14 bases between. The germline CDR1 and CDR2 sequences are SGHRS and YFSETQ. As DNA, the CDR3 is TGCGCCAGCAGCCCGTCTGTCGGGGGCCAAGAGACCCAGTACTTC. Amino acid sequence: CASSPSVGGQETQYF.

The CDR3 is CSVRQGESYEQYF. DNA for the CDR3: TGCAGCGTTAGACAGGGAGAAAGCTACGAGCAGTACTTC. The gene calls are TRBV29-1 and TRBJ2-7; 7 positions agree with TRBD1. Trimming removed 5 bases from V and 3 bases from J; junction bases left unmatched: 7. Germline CDR1 reads SQVTM; CDR2 reads ANQGSEA. The CDR3 totals 13 residues.

The genes are TRBV10-3 and TRBJ1-4; TRBD1 matches 9 bases. Trimming took 4 bases from V and 1 from J; bases not matched to a gene: 4. CDR3 length equals 16 residues. Germline V gene sequence: CDR1 ENHRY, CDR2 SYGVKD. CDR3 residues: CAISVTGGVTNEKLFF. CDR3 DNA: TGTGCCATCAGTGTTACAGGGGGCGTAACTAATGAAAAACTGTTTTTT.

The V and J genes are TRBV2 and TRBJ2-7, with D uncertain. Deletions cut 3 bases from V and 3 bases from J, with 3 bases between. Looked up from germline, CDR1 is SNHLY and CDR2 is FYNNEI. The CDR3 runs 11 residues. The CDR3 is CASSEYYEQYF. For the CDR3, the DNA is TGTGCCAGCAGTGAGTACTACGAGCAGTACTTC.

This clone was observed a handful of times. The rearrangement uses TRBV27 and TRBJ1-2, with 11 bases fitting TRBD1. Germline V gene lookup returns CDR1 MNHEY and CDR2 SMNVEV (reference sequence). The CDR3 is 15 residues long. Losses at the gene ends were 6 bases for V and 2 bases for J; bases not matched to a gene: 5. CDR3 sequence (DNA): TGTGCCAGCAGAGCCGGGACAGGGGGAAACTATGGCTACACCTTC. Its protein product is CASRAGTGGNYGYTF.

The chain links TRBV5-1 to TRBJ2-2, with a possible D match to TRBD2 (5 bases). Trimming took 0 bases from V and 0 from J, leaving 6 bases between them. Germline V gene sequence: CDR1 SGHRS, CDR2 YFSETQ. CDR3 length: 15 amino acids. The CDR3 sequence: CASSLAGANTGELFF. The CDR3 DNA reads as TGCGCCAGCAGCTTGGCCGGGGCGAACACCGGGGAGCTGTTTTTT. Filled out from reference TRBV5-1 and TRBJ2-2, the complete variable domain reads KAGVTQTPRYLIKTRGQQVTLSCSPISGHRSVSWYQQTPGQGLQFLFEYFSETQRNKGNFPGRFSGRQFSNSRSEMNVSTLELGDSALYLCASSLAGANTGELFFGEGSRLTVL.

The chain employs TRBV27 and TRBJ2-3; D is unclear. Between the trimmed V and J ends, which lost 2 bases and 2 bases, there was a span of 11 bases. The CDR3 length is 15 residues. Germline CDR1 reads MNHEY; CDR2 reads SMNVEV (reference sequence). In DNA form, the CDR3 reads TGTGCCAGCAGTTTAGGGCAGACCCTCACAGATACGCAGTATTTT. It is translated as CASSLGQTLTDTQYF.

The rearrangement joins TRBV11-2 to TRBJ2-1, with D perhaps matching TRBD2 (6 bases). The CDR3 consists of 17 residues. Germline V gives CDR1 SGHAT, CDR2 FQNNGV. The ends were cut back, 1 base at V and 0 bases at J, with 13 bases in the middle. The CDR3 DNA sequence: TGTGCCAGCAGCTTAGGGGTAGCGGCAAGCTCCTACAATGAGCAGTTCTTC. This gives the protein CASSLGVAASSYNEQFF. The variable domain in full, completed from reference TRBV11-2 and TRBJ2-1, reads EAGVAQSPRYKIIEKRQSVAFWCNPISGHATLYWYQQILGQGPKLLIQFQNNGVVDDSQLPKDRFSAERLKGVDSTLKIQPAKLEDSAVYLCASSLGVAASSYNEQFFGPGTRLTVL.

The chain is built from TRBV11-2 and TRBJ1-2, with 10 positions matching TRBD1. J lost 3 bases, V lost 5 bases, and 6 bases had no gene match. The CDR3 loop spans 15 amino acids. The germline V gene has CDR1 SGHAT and CDR2 FQNNGV. Written as DNA, the CDR3 is TGTGCCAGCAGCCCAAGACAGGGGGCTCACTATGGCTACACCTTC. The encoded protein is CASSPRQGAHYGYTF.